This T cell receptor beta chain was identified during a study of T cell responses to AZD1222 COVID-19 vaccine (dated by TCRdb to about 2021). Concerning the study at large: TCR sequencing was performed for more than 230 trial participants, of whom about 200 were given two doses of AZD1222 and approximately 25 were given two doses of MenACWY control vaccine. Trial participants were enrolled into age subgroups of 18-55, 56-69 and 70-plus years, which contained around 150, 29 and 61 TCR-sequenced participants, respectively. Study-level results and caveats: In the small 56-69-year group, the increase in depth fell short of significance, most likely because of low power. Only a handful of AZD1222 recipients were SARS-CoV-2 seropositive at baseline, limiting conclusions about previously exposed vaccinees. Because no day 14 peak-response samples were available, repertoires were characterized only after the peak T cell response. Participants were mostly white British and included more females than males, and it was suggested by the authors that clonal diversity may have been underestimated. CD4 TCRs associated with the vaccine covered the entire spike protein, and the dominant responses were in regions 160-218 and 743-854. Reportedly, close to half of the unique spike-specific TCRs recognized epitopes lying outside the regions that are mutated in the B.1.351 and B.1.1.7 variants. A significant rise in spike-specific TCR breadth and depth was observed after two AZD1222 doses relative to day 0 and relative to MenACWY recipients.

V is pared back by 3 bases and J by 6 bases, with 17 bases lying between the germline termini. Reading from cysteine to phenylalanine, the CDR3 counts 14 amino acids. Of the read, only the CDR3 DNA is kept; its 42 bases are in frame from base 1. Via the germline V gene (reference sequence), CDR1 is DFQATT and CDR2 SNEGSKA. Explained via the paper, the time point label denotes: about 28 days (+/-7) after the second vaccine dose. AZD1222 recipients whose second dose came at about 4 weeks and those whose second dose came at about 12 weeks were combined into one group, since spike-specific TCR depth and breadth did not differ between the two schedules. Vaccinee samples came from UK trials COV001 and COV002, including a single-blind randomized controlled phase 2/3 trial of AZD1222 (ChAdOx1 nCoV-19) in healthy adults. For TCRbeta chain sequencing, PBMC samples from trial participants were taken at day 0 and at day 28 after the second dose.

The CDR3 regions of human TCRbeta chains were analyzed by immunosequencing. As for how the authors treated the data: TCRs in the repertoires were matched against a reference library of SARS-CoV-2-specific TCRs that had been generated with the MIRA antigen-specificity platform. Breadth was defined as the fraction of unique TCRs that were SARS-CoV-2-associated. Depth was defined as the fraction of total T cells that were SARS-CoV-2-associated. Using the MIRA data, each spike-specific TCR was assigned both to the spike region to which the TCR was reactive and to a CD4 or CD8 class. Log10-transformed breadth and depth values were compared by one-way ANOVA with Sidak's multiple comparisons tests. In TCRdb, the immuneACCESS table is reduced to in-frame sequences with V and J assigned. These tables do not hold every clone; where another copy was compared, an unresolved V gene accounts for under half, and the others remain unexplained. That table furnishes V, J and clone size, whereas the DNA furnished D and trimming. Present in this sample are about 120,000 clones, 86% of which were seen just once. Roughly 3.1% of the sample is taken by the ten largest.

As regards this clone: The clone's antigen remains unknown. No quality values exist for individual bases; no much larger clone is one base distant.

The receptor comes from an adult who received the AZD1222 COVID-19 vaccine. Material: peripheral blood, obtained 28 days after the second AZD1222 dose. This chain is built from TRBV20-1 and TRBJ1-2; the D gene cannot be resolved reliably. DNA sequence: TGCAGTGCTAGTCGGGGATTCCGCGGTGATGGCTACACCTTC. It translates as CSASRGFRGDGYTF.